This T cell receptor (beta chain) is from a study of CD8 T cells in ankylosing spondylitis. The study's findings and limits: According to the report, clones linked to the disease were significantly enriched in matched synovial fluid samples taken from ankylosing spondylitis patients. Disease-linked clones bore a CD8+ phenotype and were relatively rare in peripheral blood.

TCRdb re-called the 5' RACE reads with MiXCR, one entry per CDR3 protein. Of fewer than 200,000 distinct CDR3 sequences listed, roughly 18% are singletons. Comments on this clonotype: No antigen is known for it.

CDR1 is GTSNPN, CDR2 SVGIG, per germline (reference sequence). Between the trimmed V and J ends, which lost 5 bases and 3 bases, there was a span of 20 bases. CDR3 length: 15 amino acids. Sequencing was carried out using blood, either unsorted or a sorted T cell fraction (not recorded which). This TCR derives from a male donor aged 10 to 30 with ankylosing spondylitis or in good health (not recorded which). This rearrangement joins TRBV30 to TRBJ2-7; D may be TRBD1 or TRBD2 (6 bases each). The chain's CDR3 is CAWGPGGHSLYEQYV. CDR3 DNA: TGTGCCTGGGGTCCCGGGGGACACTCCCTCTACGAGCAGTACGTC.